This entry lists 25 T cell receptor beta chains sequenced from one sample in a study of cytomegalovirus exposure and HLA in healthy donors. PCR amplification relied on 60 Vbeta primers (plus 13 Jbeta primers). The assay was immunoSEQ multiplex PCR, and TCRdb's table has in-frame clones only and misses some. Among about 130,000 clones listed, roughly three quarters were seen once. Sequencing was carried out using PBMCs. The receptors were gathered from a man aged 30-40 years in good health and CMV-seronegative.

The chain combines TRBV28 with TRBJ1-4, with 9 positions matching TRBD1. J lost 7 bases, V lost 6 bases, and 6 bases had no gene match. In germline, CDR1 is MDHEN, CDR2 SYDVKM. The CDR3 runs to 14 residues. The CDR3 sequence: CASSTGTGSEKLFF. The CDR3 bases are TGTGCCAGCAGCACCGGGACAGGGAGTGAAAAACTGTTTTTT.

Worth noting for this clone: The sample contains more than one DNA sequence encoding this CDR3. The chain is built from TRBV28 and TRBJ2-4; the match to TRBD1 covers 8 bases. Germline CDR1 and CDR2: MDHEN and SYDVKM. Trimming cost V 7 bases and J 7 bases; bases outside gene matches: 12. The CDR3 is 15 amino acids. The DNA for the CDR3 is TGTGCCAGCAACCCGGTGCAGGGGGCGGTGAACATTCAGTACTTC. The encoded protein is CASNPVQGAVNIQYF.

This clone occurred once. The rearrangement joins TRBV27 to TRBJ2-3; D gene unclear. V lost 2 bases to trimming and J lost 5 bases, with 14 bases between them. The CDR3 runs 15 residues. Per germline, CDR1 MNHEY and CDR2 SMNVEV (reference sequence). The CDR3 nucleotides read TGTGCCAGCAGTTTACCGGGTCGTGCCGGAGATACGCAGTATTTT. Translated, it gives CASSLPGRAGDTQYF.

CDR3 sequence reads: CATSRTGTSVHEQYF. The CDR3 coding sequence is TGTGCCACCAGCAGAACCGGGACTAGCGTCCACGAGCAGTACTTC. V is TRBV15 and J is TRBJ2-7; 10 nucleotides align to TRBD2. The V segment lost 2 bases and the J segment 5 bases; nucleotides outside the gene matches: 6. The length of the CDR3 is 15 residues. The germline CDR1 and CDR2 sequences are LNHNV and YYDKDF (reference sequence).

This clone has just a few counts. V gene TRBV5-4 combines with J gene TRBJ2-1; 8 bases line up with TRBD2. This CDR3 has 16 amino acids. Germline lookup yields CDR1 SGHNT and CDR2 YYREEE (reference sequence). V shed 4 bases and J 4 bases; nucleotides not matched to a gene: 10. CDR3 region: CASSRGLTSAYNEQFF. CDR3 in DNA: TGTGCCAGCAGCCGAGGCTTGACTAGCGCATACAATGAGCAGTTCTTC.

The CDR3 loop reads CASSQDFLAGSSYNEQFF. The CDR3 region has the DNA TGTGCCAGCAGCCAAGACTTTCTAGCCGGGAGCTCCTACAATGAGCAGTTCTTC. The chain links TRBV4-2 to TRBJ2-1; TRBD2 might be the D (6 bases). V lost 0 bases, J lost 0 bases, and 15 bases lay in between. The CDR3 contains 18 residues. CDR1 and CDR2 from the germline V gene are LGHNA and YNFKEQ.

CDR3: CASSEGSNEQFF. DNA of the CDR3: TGCGCCAGCAGTGAGGGTAGCAATGAGCAGTTCTTC. The chain has TRBV10-1 and TRBJ2-1; D call uncertain. V was pared by 2 bases and J by 6 bases, with 5 bases between. CDR1 is WNHNN, CDR2 SYGVQD, per germline (reference sequence). CDR3 length: 12 residues.

The chain combines TRBV25-1 with TRBJ1-3, with no clear D. Trimming pared 2 bases from V and 8 bases from J, leaving 10 bases between. The CDR3 is 13 amino acids. Germline CDR1 MGHDK, CDR2 SYGVNS. CDR3 loop: CASSEEGGHTIYF. The CDR3 DNA reads as TGTGCCAGCAGTGAAGAAGGTGGGCACACCATATATTTT.

V usage is TRBV7-9 and J usage is TRBJ2-2, with 8 nucleotides matching TRBD2. The ends lost 5 bases at V and 7 bases at J; junction bases unmatched: 12. The germline gives CDR1 SEHNR, CDR2 FQNEAQ (reference sequence). The CDR3 is 16 amino acids. CDR3 protein: CASSPGTSSDGGELFF. The CDR3 DNA reads as TGTGCCAGCAGCCCGGGGACTAGTTCTGACGGCGGGGAGCTGTTTTTT.

The chain couples TRBV19 to TRBJ2-3, with a possible D match to TRBD2 (6 bases). The CDR3 extends over 16 amino acids. CDR1 and CDR2 (germline): LNHDA, SQIVND (reference sequence). Trimming took off 2 bases at V and 2 bases at J, with 14 bases between the two ends. In nucleotides, the CDR3 is TGTGCCAGTAGTATAAACCGCGGAGGGCCCACAGATACGCAGTATTTT. Its translation is CASSINRGGPTDTQYF. The full variable domain, rest sourced from reference TRBV19 and TRBJ2-3, is DGGITQSPKYLFRKEGQNVTLSCEQNLNHDAMYWYRQDPGQGLRLIYYSQIVNDFQKGDIAEGYSVSREKKESFPLTVTSAQKNPTAFYLCASSINRGGPTDTQYFGPGTRLTVL.

The chain is built from TRBV18 and TRBJ2-2; D not certain. The CDR3 spans 13 residues. Trimming took 3 bases from V and 8 from J, leaving 10 bases between them. Germline V gene lookup returns CDR1 KGHSH and CDR2 LQKENI. CDR3 residues: CASSPEARGELFF. In DNA, the CDR3 is TGTGCCAGCTCACCCGAAGCCCGAGGGGAGCTGTTTTTT. The entire variable domain, with the rest obtained from reference TRBV18 and TRBJ2-2, is as follows: NAGVMQNPRHLVRRRGQEARLRCSPMKGHSHVYWYRQLPEEGLKFMVYLQKENIIDESGMPKERFSAEFPKEGPSILRIQQVVRGDSAAYFCASSPEARGELFFGEGSRLTVL.

The sample holds one count of this clone. The chain recombines TRBV28 with TRBJ2-7, with a tentative D call TRBD1 (6 bases). The CDR3 length is 15 residues. Germline V gene data show CDR1 as MDHEN and CDR2 as SYDVKM. The V end was cut by 6 bases, the J end by 5 bases, with 20 bases between. CDR3 nucleotide sequence: TGTGCCAGCAGCCCCCCGGACAGAGGAAGGCACGAGCAGTACTTC. It translates to CASSPPDRGRHEQYF.

This clone showed up just a few times. The chain has TRBV5-4 and TRBJ2-2; TRBD2 aligns across 7 bases. The J segment lost 4 bases and the V segment lost 7 bases, leaving 10 bases of the junction unmatched. The CDR3 runs to 15 residues. Looked up from germline, CDR1 is SGHNT and CDR2 is YYREEE (reference sequence). The CDR3 DNA sequence: TGTGCCAGCCTCCTGGGGGGGGATGGCACCGGGGAGCTGTTTTTT. Translation gives CASLLGGDGTGELFF.

This clone was detected only once. The CDR3 region has the DNA TGTGCCAGCAGCGTCAGGGGCCGGGGAGGCTACACCTTC. This encodes CASSVRGRGGYTF. The genes are TRBV9 and TRBJ1-2, with TRBD1 as a possible D gene (6 bases). CDR1 and CDR2 from the germline V gene are SGDLS and YYNGEE. The CDR3 runs to 13 residues. Deletions cut 2 bases from V and 8 bases from J, with 13 bases between.

This clone was counted only a few times. The chain couples TRBV27 to TRBJ2-1, with D perhaps TRBD1 (5 bases). The CDR3 is 13 residues long. Germline loops: CDR1 MNHEY, CDR2 SMNVEV (reference sequence). Trimming cost V 6 bases and J 2 bases, with 8 bases left between them. CDR3: CASSRQTYNEQFF. The CDR3 bases are TGTGCCAGCAGCAGACAGACCTACAATGAGCAGTTCTTC.

The chain employs TRBV2 and TRBJ2-1, with TRBD2 identical over 10 bases. From germline, CDR1 is SNHLY and CDR2 FYNNEI. Unmatched junction bases numbered 7, after V lost 10 bases and J lost 7 bases. The CDR3 is 13 residues long. CDR3 loop: CATTGTSANEQFF. The CDR3 DNA follows: TGTGCCACCACCGGGACTAGCGCAAATGAGCAGTTCTTC.

This clone was recorded a few times. The chain carries TRBV6-5 and TRBJ1-2; unclear D gene. The germline CDR1 and CDR2 sequences are MNHEY and SVGAGI. V was trimmed by 0 bases and J by 3 bases, leaving 11 bases between them. This CDR3 has 15 residues. CDR3 DNA: TGTGCCAGCAGTTACTCGCCCCAGGCCTACTATGGCTACACCTTC. It translates to CASSYSPQAYYGYTF.

V gene TRBV2 combines with J gene TRBJ1-2, with TRBD1 matching 7 bases. There are 14 residues in the CDR3. CDR1 is SNHLY, CDR2 FYNNEI, per germline. V was clipped by 5 bases and J by 3 bases; unmatched bases: 6. CDR3 sequence (DNA): TGTGCCAGCAGTCTGGGACAGAGACACTATGGCTACACCTTC. Amino acids: CASSLGQRHYGYTF. Variable domain in full (rest from reference TRBV2 and TRBJ1-2): EPEVTQTPSHQVTQMGQEVILRCVPISNHLYFYWYRQILGQKVEFLVSFYNNEISEKSEIFDDQFSVERPDGSNFTLKIRSTKLEDSAMYFCASSLGQRHYGYTFGSGTRLTVV.

This clone has just one count. The V call is TRBV27, the J call TRBJ2-7; tentatively, D is TRBD2 (5 bases). V gave up 4 bases and J gave up 2 bases, with 15 bases separating them. CDR3 size: 15 residues. Germline values: CDR1 MNHEY, CDR2 SMNVEV (reference sequence). CDR3 bases: TGTGCCAGCAGTTCCCTACGAGGGATGACCTACGAGCAGTACTTC. It yields the protein CASSSLRGMTYEQYF.

V and J are TRBV9 and TRBJ2-2; 11 nucleotides agree with TRBD2. Trimming took 1 base from V and 6 from J; bases not matched to a gene: 5. From germline, CDR1 is SGDLS and CDR2 YYNGEE. The CDR3 contains 16 residues. The CDR3 DNA is TGTGCCAGCAGCGTAACTAGCGGGAGAGGGGCCGGGGAGCTGTTTTTT. It is translated as CASSVTSGRGAGELFF.

CDR3: CASSLERQNTEAFF. CDR3 coding DNA: TGCGCCAGCAGCTTGGAAAGACAGAACACTGAAGCTTTCTTT. This chain links TRBV5-1 with TRBJ1-1; D remains unclear. CDR3 size: 14 residues. V was trimmed by 0 bases and J by 1 base, leaving 7 bases between them. Germline V gene data show CDR1 as SGHRS and CDR2 as YFSETQ.

J is TRBJ2-5 and V is TRBV27; 9 nucleotides match TRBD2. With V trimmed by 1 base and J by 3 bases, 9 bases remained unmatched. Germline V gives CDR1 MNHEY, CDR2 SMNVEV (reference sequence). This CDR3 is built from 17 residues. The CDR3 DNA is TGTGCCAGCAGTTTATTCCCTCCGACTAGCGGAGAAGAGACCCAGTACTTC. Encoded protein: CASSLFPPTSGEETQYF.

J is TRBJ2-5 and V is TRBV6-1, with a possible D match to TRBD2 (6 bases). Trimming removed 3 bases at V and 2 bases at J, with 13 bases between. CDR1 and CDR2 (germline): MNHNS, SASEGT. This CDR3 is built from 15 residues. This CDR3 is CASSEITGTQETQYF. The CDR3 coding sequence is TGTGCCAGCAGTGAGATTACCGGGACTCAAGAGACCCAGTACTTC.

The V gene is TRBV27, the J gene TRBJ1-1; 8 nucleotides line up with TRBD1. This CDR3 is 16 amino acids long. Trimming at V came to 1 base and at J to 4 bases, leaving 8 bases not matched to a gene. Germline lookup yields CDR1 MNHEY and CDR2 SMNVEV (reference sequence). The CDR3, as DNA: TGTGCCAGCAGTTTATATCCCGGACAGGGAGGCACTGAAGCTTTCTTT. Translation: CASSLYPGQGGTEAFF.

The chain couples TRBV7-8 to TRBJ2-1, with 11 positions matching TRBD2. J lost 3 bases, V lost 1 base, and 5 bases had no gene match. The CDR3 spans 17 residues. Germline CDR1 and CDR2: SGHVS and FQNEAQ. Written as DNA, the CDR3 is TGTGCCAGCAGCTTAGTGGAGGGGACTAGCGGCTACAATGAGCAGTTCTTC. It is translated as CASSLVEGTSGYNEQFF.